This TCR beta chain came from a study of T cells after yellow fever vaccination. Study-wide findings and caveats: After the booster, roughly 96% of CD4 and approximately 87% of CD8 primary-response clones were re-detected.

The 5'RACE template-switching step produced TCR cDNA and added a universal primer site and UMIs. TCRdb re-analysed the 5' RACE reads in MiXCR, keeping a single row per CDR3 protein. The sample gives 300,000 to 400,000 distinct CDR3 sequences, about 6% of which show up once; approximately 15% is in the top ten. Worth noting for this clonotype: Its antigen is unknown.

V lost 7 bases, J lost 3 bases, and 16 bases lay in between. Germline CDR1 reads SGHAT; CDR2 reads FQNNGV. The CDR3 length is 14 residues. This chain links TRBV11-2 with TRBJ2-7; possible D gene TRBD2, 5 bases. This clonotype originated in a man aged 25 to 40 who received the YFV17D yellow fever vaccine. Source: PBMCs, taken 5 days after the yellow fever booster vaccination. Written as DNA, the CDR3 is TGTGCCAGCACCGACCCGGGGTCCCTCTACGAGCAGTACTTC. This gives the protein CASTDPGSLYEQYF.